This entry describes one TCR beta chain. Its antigen is not identified. The data were obtained in a study of T-cell reconstitution after alpha-beta-depleted transplantation in children. Findings and caveats of the study: Reportedly, roughly two months post-transplant, alpha-beta T cells arose from several hundred expanded graft clones. Most T-cell counts and diversity one year after the transplant came from T cells that were newly produced.

CDR1 is MDHEN and CDR2 is SYDVKM in the germline V gene. The CDR3 is made up of 15 amino acids. V was clipped by 3 bases and J by 2 bases, with 11 bases between them. Using unique molecular identifiers, the investigators prepared the TCRbeta library. TCRdb called the PCR reads again in MiXCR, with one record for every CDR3 protein. This table holds roughly 570,000 distinct CDR3 sequences, around 27% found once. This receptor was identified in a boy younger than two with Wiskott-Aldrich syndrome, due to receive a stem cell transplant. Sample: PBMCs, taken before TCRalphabeta/CD19-depleted stem cell transplant. The rearrangement joins TRBV28 to TRBJ1-5; possibly TRBD1 for D (5 bases). The CDR3 protein is CASSFTGSGNQPQHF. CDR3 bases: TGTGCCAGCAGTTTTACAGGTAGTGGCAATCAGCCCCAGCATTTT.